A selection of T cell receptor beta chains follows, all from one sample in a study of cytomegalovirus exposure and HLA in healthy donors. Clones were read by immunoSEQ multiplex PCR, and TCRdb kept only the in-frame ones, dropping some. The table records about 180,000 clones, 77% of them present only once. Sequenced material: PBMCs. These receptor sequences come from a woman aged 60 to 75 in good health and CMV-seropositive. Each CDR3 is given with its conserved first and last residue. Each record gives: J gene, clone size, D gene, V gene, CDR3 protein, CDR3 DNA. The D gene is left open where the match is weak. Clone size is given for some rows only: seen once, a few or many times, or a class if the clone is expanded.

TRBJ2-1	-	TRBD2	TRBV5-1	CASSLSLAGIGEQFF	TGCGCCAGCAGCTTGTCACTAGCGGGGATTGGTGAGCAGTTCTTC
TRBJ2-7	once	-	TRBV6-1	CASSDRVAYEQYF	TGTGCCAGCAGTGACAGGGTGGCATACGAGCAGTACTTC
TRBJ2-5	-	-	TRBV7-2	CASSSRRGETQYF	TGTGCCAGCAGTTCTCGTCGGGGGGAGACCCAGTACTTC
TRBJ2-2	-	-	TRBV21-1	CASSITSGGRCGELFF	TGTGCCAGCAGCATCACCAGTGGGGGGAGGTGCGGGGAGCTGTTTTTT
TRBJ2-7	-	-	TRBV11-2	CASSSLVSGRRYEQYF	TGTGCCAGCAGCTCCCTAGTCTCGGGTAGGAGGTACGAGCAGTACTTC
TRBJ2-1	-	TRBD2	TRBV18	CASSPTSGGHSYNEQFF	TGTGCCAGCTCACCTACCAGCGGGGGCCACTCCTACAATGAGCAGTTCTTC
TRBJ2-7	-	-	TRBV28	CASSPPGRSSGLSGQYF	TGTGCCAGCAGTCCGCCCGGCAGGAGTAGCGGCCTCTCGGGGCAGTACTTC
TRBJ2-7	once	-	TRBV6-6	CASTRGADGEQYF	TGTGCCAGCACCCGGGGGGCGGACGGCGAGCAGTACTTC
TRBJ2-2	-	-	TRBV6-1	CASSLKEGAGELFF	TGTGCCAGCAGTCTCAAAGAGGGGGCCGGGGAGCTGTTTTTT
TRBJ2-1	-	TRBD1	TRBV7-6	CASSSLQGAMHEQFF	TGTGCCAGCAGCAGTTTACAGGGGGCGATGCATGAGCAGTTCTTC
TRBJ2-7	-	-	TRBV7-6	CASSDGSRVSYEQYF	TGTGCCAGCAGCGACGGAAGTCGGGTTTCCTACGAGCAGTACTTC
TRBJ2-7	-	TRBD1	TRBV5-1	CASSPRGYEQYF	TGCGCCAGCAGCCCCAGGGGGTACGAGCAGTACTTC
TRBJ1-1	-	-	TRBV4-3	CASSQSGNTEAFF	TGCGCCAGCAGCCAATCAGGGAACACTGAAGCTTTCTTT
TRBJ2-2	-	TRBD1	TRBV7-9	CASSFGDRVYTGELFF	TGTGCCAGCAGCTTTGGGGACAGGGTATACACCGGGGAGCTGTTTTTT
TRBJ1-1	-	-	TRBV6-4	CASSEQSNTEAFF	TGTGCCAGCAGTGAACAGTCGAACACTGAAGCTTTCTTT
TRBJ1-2	-	-	TRBV19	CASTLSATTGNGYTF	TGTGCCAGTACCCTATCCGCAACCACAGGAAATGGCTACACCTTC
TRBJ2-7	once	-	TRBV18	CASSPSGDRYEQYF	TGTGCCAGCTCACCTTCAGGGGACCGCTACGAGCAGTACTTC
TRBJ2-1	-	-	TRBV7-6	CASSLTLSNEQFF	TGTGCCAGCAGCTTAACGCTGAGCAATGAGCAGTTCTTC
TRBJ1-5	-	-	TRBV30	CAWSVKRDQPQHF	TGTGCCTGGAGTGTGAAGAGGGATCAGCCCCAGCATTTT
TRBJ2-6	-	-	TRBV19	CASSRSSGANVLTF	TGTGCCAGTAGTAGGAGTTCTGGGGCCAACGTCCTGACTTTC
TRBJ1-5	-	-	TRBV28	CASSSGRGPAQPQHF	TGTGCCAGCAGTTCAGGGAGGGGACCCGCTCAGCCCCAGCATTTT
TRBJ1-3	-	-	TRBV6-1	CASTPDSLTGNTIYF	TGTGCCAGCACACCGGACAGCCTTACTGGAAACACCATATATTTT
TRBJ2-1	-	TRBD2	TRBV7-8	CASSLFTASGINEQFF	TGTGCCAGCAGCTTATTCACGGCTAGCGGGATCAATGAGCAGTTCTTC
TRBJ2-2	once	TRBD1	TRBV18	CASSPRTGEDTGELFF	TGTGCCAGCTCACCCCGGACAGGGGAAGACACCGGGGAGCTGTTTTTT
TRBJ2-2	-	-	TRBV2	CASSEAGGLAETGELFF	TGTGCCAGCAGTGAAGCGGGGGGGCTAGCAGAGACCGGGGAGCTGTTTTTT
TRBJ2-1	-	-	TRBV28	CASSHSGGLSYNEQFF	TGTGCCAGCAGTCACTCCGGGGGTCTATCCTACAATGAGCAGTTCTTC
TRBJ1-2	-	TRBD1	TRBV7-2	CASSSTTGVYGYTF	TGTGCCAGCAGCTCAACGACAGGGGTCTATGGCTACACCTTC
TRBJ2-7	-	TRBD1	TRBV7-9	CSSSLVGYRDRAYEQYF	TGTTCCAGCAGCTTAGTCGGGTACCGGGACAGGGCCTACGAGCAGTACTTC
TRBJ2-5	-	TRBD2	TRBV19	CASSVGLAGIGETQYF	TGTGCCAGTAGTGTGGGACTAGCGGGGATTGGAGAGACCCAGTACTTC
TRBJ1-5	-	-	TRBV25-1	CASSVQGRAQPQHF	TGTGCCAGCAGTGTACAGGGTAGAGCTCAGCCCCAGCATTTT
TRBJ2-2	-	-	TRBV29-1	CSVRDSYTGELFF	TGCAGCGTGCGGGACAGCTACACCGGGGAGCTGTTTTTT
TRBJ2-7	-	-	TRBV28	CASSLSQAGANEQYF	TGTGCCAGCAGTTTAAGCCAGGCAGGGGCTAACGAGCAGTACTTC
TRBJ1-3	few	TRBD1	TRBV19	CASSRAGTAGNTIYF	TGTGCCAGTAGTAGAGCCGGGACAGCTGGAAACACCATATATTTT
TRBJ1-1	few	TRBD1	TRBV7-9	CASSLPADRADTEAFF	TGTGCCAGCAGCTTACCTGCCGACAGGGCCGACACTGAAGCTTTCTTT
TRBJ2-1	-	TRBD2	TRBV5-1	CASSRGLAEGNEQFF	TGCGCCAGCAGCCGGGGACTAGCGGAGGGTAATGAGCAGTTCTTC
TRBJ2-7	-	TRBD2	TRBV5-6	CASTPGGGRIEQYF	TGTGCCAGCACCCCCGGCGGGGGAAGAATCGAGCAGTACTTC
TRBJ1-1	-	-	TRBV14	CASNRNIQGTEAFF	TGTGCCAGCAACCGAAATATTCAGGGAACTGAAGCTTTCTTT
TRBJ2-5	-	-	TRBV28	CASSSGHLEETQYF	TGTGCCAGCAGTTCGGGACACTTGGAAGAGACCCAGTACTTC
TRBJ1-4	-	-	TRBV20-1	CSAYFDEKLFF	TGCAGTGCTTACTTCGATGAAAAACTGTTTTTT
TRBJ1-6	-	-	TRBV5-1	CASSRLRDFGSPLHF	TGCGCCAGCAGCCGGCTCCGGGACTTTGGGTCACCCCTCCACTTT
TRBJ1-1	-	-	TRBV6-1	CASSEGGHTEAFF	TGTGCCAGCAGTGAGGGAGGTCACACTGAAGCTTTCTTT
TRBJ1-1	few	-	TRBV28	CASTTNDRNTEAFF	TGTGCCAGCACTACTAACGACAGGAACACTGAAGCTTTCTTT
TRBJ2-3	-	TRBD2	TRBV30	CAWRAGGHLDTQYF	TGTGCCTGGAGGGCGGGGGGGCATTTAGATACGCAGTATTTT
TRBJ2-2	few	TRBD2	TRBV2	CASRAGTSGTGELFF	TGTGCCAGCAGAGCCGGGACTAGCGGGACCGGGGAGCTGTTTTTT
TRBJ1-1	-	TRBD1	TRBV7-2	CAGRPGTANTEAFF	TGTGCCGGTCGCCCCGGGACAGCTAACACTGAAGCTTTCTTT
TRBJ2-5	-	-	TRBV9	CASNAGSLQETQYF	TGTGCCAGCAATGCAGGGTCCCTCCAAGAGACCCAGTACTTC
TRBJ2-2	-	-	TRBV10-3	CAISGRELNTGELFF	TGTGCCATCAGTGGCAGGGAACTGAACACCGGGGAGCTGTTTTTT